The T cell receptor (beta chain) described here comes from a study of blood T cell repertoires in COVID-19. Whole-study context: Acute and convalescent COVID-19 specimens originated in the United States, Italy and Spain. Nucleic acid was either cDNA or gDNA, and it came from T cells, B-cell-depleted T cells, or PBMCs.

As processed by the authors: From reference gene primer amplification, estimates of nucleated cell counts were derived. Clones were sequenced by immunoSEQ multiplex PCR, and TCRdb holds only the in-frame ones, with some missing. V and J calls plus clone size are reproduced from that table; the DNA served to infer D and trimming. The sample consists of tens of thousands of clones, 88% of them appearing once. The V gene's germline CDR1 is SGHAT and CDR2 FQNNGV. This CDR3 has 16 amino acids. Losses at the gene ends were 7 bases for V and 0 bases for J; bases not matched to a gene: 9. This TCR was sampled from a woman in her 70s with active COVID-19. The chain employs TRBV11-2 and TRBJ2-1; 7 nucleotides line up with TRBD2. Sequencing input: peripheral blood. CDR3 in DNA: TGTGCCAGCACTCGGCGGGAGCGGAGCTCCTACAATGAGCAGTTCTTC. Protein product: CASTRRERSSYNEQFF.